This entry describes one T cell receptor (beta chain). Its antigen is currently unknown. This sample is drawn from a study of T cell clusters in autoimmune cytopenias. Study results and limitations: Primary autoimmune cytopenia patients appeared to lack physiological T cell clusters present in healthy donors. A dominant lymphoma-associated repertoire apparently masked the cluster-lack signature in secondary cytopenia versus chronic lymphocytic leukemia. Healthy donors had approximately 3.1-fold more exclusive TRB clusters than active autoimmune hepatitis patients.

TRB rearrangements were amplified by touch-down multiplex PCR with mixed TRB-A/B primers. TCRdb reprocessed the multiplex PCR reads and keeps a single row for each CDR3 protein, giving no DNA. The sample has thousands of distinct CDR3 sequences. CDR3 length: 13 amino acids. TRB amplification used roughly 250 ng of peripheral blood genomic DNA. V usage is TRBV12-3 or TRBV12-4 and J usage is TRBJ1-2; without DNA, the TCRdb call of TRBD1 cannot be checked. The sequence was obtained from a human donor with an autoimmune cytopenia or autoimmune hepatitis (not recorded which). The sequencing sample was made of peripheral blood. The CDR3: CASSSTGVGGYTF.